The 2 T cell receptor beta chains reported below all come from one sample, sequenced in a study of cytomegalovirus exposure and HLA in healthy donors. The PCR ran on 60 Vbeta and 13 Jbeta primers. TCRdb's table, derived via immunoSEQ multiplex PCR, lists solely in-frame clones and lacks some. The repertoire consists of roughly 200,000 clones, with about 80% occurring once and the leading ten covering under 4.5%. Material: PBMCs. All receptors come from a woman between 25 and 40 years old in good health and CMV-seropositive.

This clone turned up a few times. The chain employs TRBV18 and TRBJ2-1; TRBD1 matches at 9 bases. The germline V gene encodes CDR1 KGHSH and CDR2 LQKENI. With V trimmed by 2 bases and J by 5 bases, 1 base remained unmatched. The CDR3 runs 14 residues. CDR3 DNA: TGTGCCAGCTCACCATGGACAGGGGACAATGAGCAGTTCTTC. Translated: CASSPWTGDNEQFF.

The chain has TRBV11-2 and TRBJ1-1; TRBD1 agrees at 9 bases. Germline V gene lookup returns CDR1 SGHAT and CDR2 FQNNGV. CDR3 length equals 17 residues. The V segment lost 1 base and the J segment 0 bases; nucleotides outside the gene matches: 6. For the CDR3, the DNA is TGTGCCAGCAGCTTAGGGAGAGGGACAGGGCTGAACACTGAAGCTTTCTTT. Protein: CASSLGRGTGLNTEAFF.